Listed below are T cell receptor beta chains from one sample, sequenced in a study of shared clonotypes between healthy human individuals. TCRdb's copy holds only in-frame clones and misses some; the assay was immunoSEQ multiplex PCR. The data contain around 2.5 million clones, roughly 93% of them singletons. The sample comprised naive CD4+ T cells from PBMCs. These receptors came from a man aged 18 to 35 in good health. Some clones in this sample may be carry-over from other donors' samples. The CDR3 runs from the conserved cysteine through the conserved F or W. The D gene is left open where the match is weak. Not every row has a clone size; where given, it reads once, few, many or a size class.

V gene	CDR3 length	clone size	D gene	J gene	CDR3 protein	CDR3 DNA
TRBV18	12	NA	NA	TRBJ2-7	CASSFPSVEQYF	TGTGCCAGCTCATTCCCAAGTGTCGAGCAGTACTTC
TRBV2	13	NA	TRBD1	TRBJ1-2	CASRQGIGYGYTF	TGTGCCAGCAGACAGGGGATCGGCTATGGCTACACCTTC
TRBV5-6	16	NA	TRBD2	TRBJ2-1	CASSGPSGSGRNEQFF	TGTGCCAGCAGCGGTCCTAGCGGGTCGGGTAGGAATGAGCAGTTCTTC
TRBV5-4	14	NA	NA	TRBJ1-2	CASSKTQGNYGYTF	TGTGCCAGCAGCAAGACACAGGGTAACTATGGCTACACCTTC
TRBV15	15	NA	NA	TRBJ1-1	CATSRAGALNTEAFF	TGTGCCACCAGCAGAGCCGGGGCCTTGAACACTGAAGCTTTCTTT
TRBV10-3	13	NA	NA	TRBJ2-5	CAIANSLSETQYF	TGTGCCATCGCCAACAGTCTATCGGAGACCCAGTACTTC
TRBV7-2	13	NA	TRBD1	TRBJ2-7	CASSRDRVGEQYF	TGTGCCAGCAGTAGGGACAGGGTAGGGGAGCAGTACTTC
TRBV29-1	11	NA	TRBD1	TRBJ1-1	CSAKGQAFAFF	TGCAGCGCCAAAGGACAGGCGTTCGCTTTCTTT
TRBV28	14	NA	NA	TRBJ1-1	CASSNGGLNAEAFF	TGTGCCAGCAGTAATGGGGGGCTCAACGCTGAAGCTTTCTTT
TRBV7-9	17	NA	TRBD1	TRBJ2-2	CASSLLKGAFGTGELFF	TGTGCCAGCAGCTTATTGAAGGGGGCCTTTGGGACCGGGGAGCTGTTTTTT
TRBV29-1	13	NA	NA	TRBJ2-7	CSAIQGTGYEQYF	TGCAGCGCAATACAGGGAACGGGCTACGAGCAGTACTTC
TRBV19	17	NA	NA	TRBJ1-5	CASSPGRGPFSNQPQHF	TGTGCCAGTAGCCCCGGCAGGGGCCCTTTTAGCAATCAGCCCCAGCATTTT
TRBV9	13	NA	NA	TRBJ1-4	CASSSNRNEKLFF	TGTGCCAGCAGCTCCAACAGGAATGAAAAACTGTTTTTT
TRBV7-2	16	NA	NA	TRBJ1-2	CASSLEGTPANYGYTF	TGTGCCAGCAGCTTAGAGGGGACGCCGGCCAACTATGGCTACACCTTC
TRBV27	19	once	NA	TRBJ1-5	CASSLSRGGRGNSNQPQHF	TGTGCCAGCAGTTTATCGAGGGGGGGTAGGGGTAATAGCAATCAGCCCCAGCATTTT
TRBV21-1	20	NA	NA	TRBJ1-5	CASSKARLPGQGGWDQPQHF	TGTGCCAGCAGCAAAGCCCGACTCCCGGGACAGGGAGGGTGGGATCAGCCCCAGCATTTT
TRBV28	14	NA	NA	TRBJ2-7	CASSFSGEGDEQYF	TGTGCCAGCAGTTTCTCCGGGGAGGGGGACGAGCAGTACTTC
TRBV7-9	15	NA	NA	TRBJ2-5	CASSPGSPLQETQYF	TGTGCCAGCAGCCCCGGGAGTCCCCTACAAGAGACCCAGTACTTC
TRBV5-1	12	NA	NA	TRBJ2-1	CASSAQNNEQFF	TGCGCCAGCAGCGCCCAAAACAATGAGCAGTTCTTC
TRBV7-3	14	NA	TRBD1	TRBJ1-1	CASSPGGARTEAFF	TGTGCCAGCAGCCCAGGGGGCGCGAGAACTGAAGCTTTCTTT
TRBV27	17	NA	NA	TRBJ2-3	CASSFEGAGHPADTQYF	TGTGCCAGCAGTTTTGAAGGAGCGGGACATCCGGCAGATACGCAGTATTTT
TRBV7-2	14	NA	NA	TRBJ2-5	CASSFQRGDETQYF	TGTGCCAGCAGCTTCCAACGGGGTGACGAGACCCAGTACTTC
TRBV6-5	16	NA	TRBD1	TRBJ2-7	CASSYLTGTEPYEQYF	TGTGCCAGCAGTTATCTTACCGGGACAGAACCCTACGAGCAGTACTTC
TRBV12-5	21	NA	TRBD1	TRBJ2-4	CASGRDRGPLAREVGKNIQYF	TGTGCTAGTGGGCGCGACAGGGGGCCCCTCGCGCGGGAGGTTGGCAAAAACATTCAGTACTTC
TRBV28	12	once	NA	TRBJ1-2	CASSARVDGYTF	TGTGCCAGCAGTGCCCGGGTGGATGGCTACACCTTC
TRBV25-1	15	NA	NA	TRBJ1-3	CASSELGSSGNTIYF	TGTGCCAGCAGTGAATTGGGGAGCTCTGGAAACACCATATATTTT
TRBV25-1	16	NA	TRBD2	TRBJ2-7	CASSESSGRYTYEQYF	TGTGCCAGCAGTGAATCTAGCGGGAGGTATACCTACGAGCAGTACTTC
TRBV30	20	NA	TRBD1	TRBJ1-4	CAWSGWGRTGGPKRDEKLFF	TGTGCCTGGAGTGGATGGGGTCGGACAGGGGGTCCTAAAAGGGACGAAAAACTGTTTTTT
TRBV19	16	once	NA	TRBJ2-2	CASSILGGQLAGELFF	TGTGCCAGTAGTATTCTCGGGGGGCAACTCGCCGGGGAGCTGTTTTTT
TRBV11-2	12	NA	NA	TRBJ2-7	CASSDVVYEQYF	TGTGCCAGCAGCGATGTCGTATACGAGCAGTACTTC
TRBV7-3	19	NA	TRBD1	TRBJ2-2	CASSLPTGTGGPNTGELFF	TGTGCCAGCAGCCTTCCCACCGGGACAGGGGGCCCGAACACCGGGGAGCTGTTTTTT
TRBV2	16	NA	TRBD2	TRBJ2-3	CASSGRLAGGTDTQYF	TGTGCCAGCAGTGGAAGGCTAGCGGGAGGCACAGATACGCAGTATTTT
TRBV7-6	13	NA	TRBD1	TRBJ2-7	CASSFGQGYEQYF	TGTGCCAGCAGCTTCGGACAGGGCTACGAGCAGTACTTC
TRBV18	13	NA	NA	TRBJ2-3	CASSPPVSDTQYF	TGTGCCAGCTCACCACCAGTTTCTGATACGCAGTATTTT
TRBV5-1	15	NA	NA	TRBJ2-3	CASSLTGYSTDTQYF	TGCGCCAGCAGCTTGACTGGGTACAGCACAGATACGCAGTATTTT
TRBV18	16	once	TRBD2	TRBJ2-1	CASSPVIAGGHNEQFF	TGTGCCAGCTCACCGGTAATAGCGGGAGGTCACAATGAGCAGTTCTTC
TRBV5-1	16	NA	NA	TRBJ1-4	CASSWSAGGTNEKLFF	TGCGCCAGCAGCTGGAGCGCGGGAGGCACTAATGAAAAACTGTTTTTT
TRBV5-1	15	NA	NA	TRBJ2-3	CASSLTSSEADTQYF	TGCGCCAGCAGCTTGACTAGCTCTGAGGCAGATACGCAGTATTTT
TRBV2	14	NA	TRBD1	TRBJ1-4	CATKAGTGDEKLFF	TGTGCCACCAAAGCCGGGACAGGGGATGAAAAACTGTTTTTT
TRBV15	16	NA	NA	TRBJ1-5	CATSRDPNGANQPQHF	TGTGCCACCAGCAGAGATCCTAACGGCGCCAATCAGCCCCAGCATTTT
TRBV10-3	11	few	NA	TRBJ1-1	CATRLNTEAFF	TGTGCCACCCGATTGAACACTGAAGCTTTCTTT